The table lists the clone carrying this T cell receptor (beta chain) with a count of one. This specimen belongs to a study of blood T cell repertoires in COVID-19. Overall study: Both acute and convalescent COVID-19 samples were obtained from the United States, Italy and Spain. Nucleic acid was either cDNA or gDNA, and it came from T cells, B-cell-depleted T cells, or PBMCs.

The CDR3 contains 17 residues. V was shortened by 2 bases and J by 2 bases, with 15 bases between the two germline ends. Germline values: CDR1 LNHNV, CDR2 YYDKDF (reference sequence). Authors' data handling: Amplifying reference gene primers gave estimates of nucleated cell counts. The table came from immunoSEQ multiplex PCR; TCRdb's copy has only in-frame clones and leaves some out. That table supplies the V and J calls and clone size; D and trimming were determined from the DNA. The top ten hold about 4.9% of the sample, which has roughly 360,000 clones, roughly 80% seen once. Categorization into cohorts depended on clinical history that participants reported.

The chain employs TRBV15 and TRBJ2-2; perhaps TRBD1 as D (6 bases). Sequencing was carried out using PBMCs or T cells enriched from blood (not recorded which). This receptor was taken from a woman aged 50 to 65 who had recovered from COVID-19. DNA for the CDR3: TGTGCCACCAGCAGATCACCGGGACAACTAAACACCGGGGAGCTGTTTTTT. Residues: CATSRSPGQLNTGELFF.